This T cell receptor beta chain was profiled in a study of CD8+ T cells in alopecia areata. At the level of the study: Tofacitinib dosing lasted 6 to 18 months, which was then followed by 6 months off drug.

The germline V gene has CDR1 SGHVS and CDR2 FQNEAQ. J gave up 3 bases and V 5 bases, and 4 bases lay outside the gene matches. CDR3 length: 15 amino acids. About this clone: What it binds is not known.

Study-level findings and limits: Scalp lesions, especially in alopecia totalis/universalis, had higher clonality than normal scalp.

RNA extraction was followed by reverse transcription into cDNA, which acted as the sequencing template. TCRdb's table, derived via immunoSEQ multiplex PCR, lists solely in-frame clones and lacks some. This sample yields some 130,000 clones, of which 49% are seen a single time; 15% to 20% belongs to the top ten. The receptor's source is a human donor with alopecia areata. The sample was CD8+ T cells sorted from blood, taken at week 0. V usage is TRBV7-8 and J usage is TRBJ2-2; 9 nucleotides line up with TRBD1. The chain's CDR3 is CASSTRDRDTGELFF. For the CDR3, the DNA is TGTGCCAGCAGCACCCGGGACAGGGACACCGGGGAGCTGTTTTTT.